A single sample is the source of the 6 T cell receptor beta chains below, sequenced in a study of T cells in narcolepsy. The assay was immunoSEQ multiplex PCR, and TCRdb's table has in-frame clones only and misses some. The table records 25,000 or so clones, roughly 85% of them present only once. The specimen was memory (CD45RA-) CD4+ T cells from blood. The origin of the receptors is a human donor in good health.

This clone was detected only once. This chain uses TRBV14 with TRBJ2-1; D may be TRBD1 or TRBD2 (5 bases each). V dropped 7 bases and J dropped 0 bases, with 16 bases sitting between them. From germline, CDR1 is SGHDN and CDR2 FVKESK. The CDR3 contains 16 residues. The CDR3 here is CASNPGDGSSYNEQFF. The CDR3 region has the DNA TGTGCCAGCAACCCCGGGGACGGTAGCTCCTACAATGAGCAGTTCTTC.

The V call is TRBV7-9, the J call TRBJ2-3; D might be TRBD2 (5 bases). The CDR3 is 17 amino acids. V was pared by 1 base and J by 1 base, with 15 bases between. Looked up from germline, CDR1 is SEHNR and CDR2 is FQNEAQ (reference sequence). CDR3 coding DNA: TGTGCCAGCAGCTTAGGCGGGCGGACGTTGGGCACAGATACGCAGTATTTT. Its translation: CASSLGGRTLGTDTQYF.

The V call is TRBV5-1, the J call TRBJ2-3; possible D gene TRBD2, 6 bases. Germline CDR1 and CDR2: SGHRS and YFSETQ. This CDR3 is built from 14 residues. V was clipped by 6 bases and J by 2 bases, with 13 bases between them. The chain's CDR3 is CASTEGSPTDTQYF. For the CDR3, the DNA is TGCGCCAGCACGGAGGGGAGCCCCACAGATACGCAGTATTTT.

The chain uses TRBV6-5 and TRBJ1-4, with D maybe TRBD1 (6 bases). The CDR3 is made up of 15 amino acids. Germline values: CDR1 MNHEY, CDR2 SVGAGI. V lost 6 bases and J 0 bases, leaving 11 bases between the germline ends. This chain's CDR3 is CASRQTGTTNEKLFF. The CDR3 nucleotides are TGTGCCAGCAGACAAACAGGGACAACTAATGAAAAACTGTTTTTT.

This clone was counted between two and nine times. This CDR3 reads CASRVGGGAYWFGYTF. The CDR3 DNA reads as TGTGCCAGCAGGGTAGGGGGGGGCGCGTATTGGTTTGGCTACACCTTC. The chain combines TRBV28 with TRBJ1-2, with D possibly matching TRBD1 (6 bases). Germline CDR1 and CDR2: MDHEN and SYDVKM. V lost 6 bases to trimming and J lost 7 bases, with 24 bases between them. The length of the CDR3 is 16 residues.

The chain links TRBV2 to TRBJ1-5, with TRBD1 matching 7 bases. There are 13 residues in the CDR3. CDR1 and CDR2 (germline): SNHLY, FYNNEI. Trimming removed 4 bases from V and 5 bases from J; junction bases left unmatched: 2. CDR3 DNA sequence: TGTGCCAGCAGTGTACAGGGGTATCAGCCCCAGCATTTT. Translating gives CASSVQGYQPQHF.